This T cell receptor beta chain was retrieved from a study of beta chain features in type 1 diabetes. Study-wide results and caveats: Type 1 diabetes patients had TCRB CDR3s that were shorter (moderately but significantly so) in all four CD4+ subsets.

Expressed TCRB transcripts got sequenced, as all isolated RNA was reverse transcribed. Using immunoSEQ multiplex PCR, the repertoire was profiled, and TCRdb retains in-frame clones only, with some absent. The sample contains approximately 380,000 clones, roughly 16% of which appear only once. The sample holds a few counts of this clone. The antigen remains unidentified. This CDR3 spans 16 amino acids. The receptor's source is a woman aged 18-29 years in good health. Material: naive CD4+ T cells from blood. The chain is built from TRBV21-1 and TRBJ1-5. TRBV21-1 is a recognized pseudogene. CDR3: CASSKAQGGAGQPQHF. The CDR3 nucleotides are TGTGCCAGCAGCAAAGCGCAGGGAGGGGCGGGTCAGCCCCAGCATTTT.